The rows below give T cell receptor beta chains drawn from one sample of a study of CD8 T cells in ankylosing spondylitis. TCRdb independently ran MiXCR on the 5' RACE reads; one entry per CDR3 protein. The sample lists 150,000 or so distinct CDR3 sequences, around 18% seen once, with 7.8% in the top ten. The sequenced sample was blood, either unsorted or a sorted T cell fraction (not recorded which). These TCRs come from a male donor with ankylosing spondylitis or in good health (not recorded which). Both conserved end residues are part of each CDR3. Fields, in order: CDR3 DNA, CDR3 protein, D gene, CDR3 length, clone size, J gene, V gene. D genes are given only for firm matches. Clone sizes are given selectively: once, few, many, or a class where the clone is expanded.

DNA: TGTGCCAGCAGTGCTCTTGAGGGCGGGCAATACAATGAGCAGTTCTTC; CDR3: CASSALEGGQYNEQFF; D: -; length: 16; size: many; J: TRBJ2-1; V: TRBV25-1
DNA: TGCGCCAGCAGTGAGGGGCCAACTTACGAGCAGTACTTC; CDR3: CASSEGPTYEQYF; D: -; length: 13; size: many; J: TRBJ2-7; V: TRBV10-1
DNA: TGTGCCAGCAGCTTAGGACTAGCGGGAGAAGCGGAGCAGTTCTTC; CDR3: CASSLGLAGEAEQFF; D: TRBD2; length: 15; size: many; J: TRBJ2-1; V: TRBV7-7
DNA: TGTGCCAGCAGTTTAAGGCAGACTTCCTACGAGCAGTACTTC; CDR3: CASSLRQTSYEQYF; D: -; length: 14; size: many; J: TRBJ2-7; V: TRBV28
DNA: TGTGCCAGCAGTTTAGGGGGCTCTCGGAACGAGCAGTACTTC; CDR3: CASSLGGSRNEQYF; D: -; length: 14; size: few; J: TRBJ2-7; V: TRBV12-3/TRBV12-4
DNA: TGCAGCGTTACGACAGGGTGGAATCAGCCCCAGCATTTT; CDR3: CSVTTGWNQPQHF; D: TRBD1; length: 13; size: many; J: TRBJ1-5; V: TRBV29-1
DNA: TGCAGTGCCCTCGACCGACGGGGGGAGAACACTGAAGCTTTCTTT; CDR3: CSALDRRGENTEAFF; D: -; length: 15; size: few; J: TRBJ1-1; V: TRBV20-1
DNA: TGCGCCAGCAGCTTGGTCGGGGAGCCCTCGCGGGCTTTCTTT; CDR3: CASSLVGEPSRAFF; D: -; length: 14; size: many; J: TRBJ1-1; V: TRBV5-1
DNA: TGTGCCACCAGCAGAGCGACGGGGGGGGGAGAGACCCAGTACTTC; CDR3: CATSRATGGGETQYF; D: TRBD2; length: 15; size: many; J: TRBJ2-5; V: TRBV15
DNA: TGCAGTGCTAGGATACCGAGTAGGGATACGCAGTATTTT; CDR3: CSARIPSRDTQYF; D: -; length: 13; size: few; J: TRBJ2-3; V: TRBV20-1
DNA: TGTGCCAGCAGCCGGGGACAGGGGATAGGGTCAGATACGCAGTATTTT; CDR3: CASSRGQGIGSDTQYF; D: TRBD1; length: 16; size: few; J: TRBJ2-3; V: TRBV5-5
DNA: TGCGCCAGCAGCGGCACGTACCAGAATTCACCCCTCCACTTT; CDR3: CASSGTYQNSPLHF; D: -; length: 14; size: many; J: TRBJ1-6; V: TRBV5-1
DNA: TGTGCCAGCAGAGCGGGACGGAAAACCTACGAGCAGTACTTC; CDR3: CASRAGRKTYEQYF; D: TRBD2; length: 14; size: -; J: TRBJ2-7; V: TRBV12-3/TRBV12-4
DNA: TGTGCCAGCAGCCCTAGTCCAGTGAACTACGAGCAGTACTTC; CDR3: CASSPSPVNYEQYF; D: -; length: 14; size: few; J: TRBJ2-7; V: TRBV28
DNA: TGTGCCAGCAGGAACTCACTCGGGCCTCCCGGCAATGAGCAGTTCTTC; CDR3: CASRNSLGPPGNEQFF; D: -; length: 16; size: -; J: TRBJ2-1; V: TRBV6-1
DNA: TGCAGTGCTAGAACGAGTAGCGGGGTGGGGGAGACCCAGTACTTC; CDR3: CSARTSSGVGETQYF; D: TRBD2; length: 15; size: few; J: TRBJ2-5; V: TRBV20-1
DNA: TGCAGTGCTCGTACAGGGGAGGGGGATGGCTACACCTTC; CDR3: CSARTGEGDGYTF; D: TRBD1; length: 13; size: -; J: TRBJ1-2; V: TRBV20-1
DNA: TGCAGCGTTGCTGGAGGGGCCAACGTCCTGACTTTC; CDR3: CSVAGGANVLTF; D: -; length: 12; size: many; J: TRBJ2-6; V: TRBV29-1
DNA: TGTGCCAGCAGCCGGGAGGAAGGGACGGCTGATGAAAAACTGTTTTTT; CDR3: CASSREEGTADEKLFF; D: -; length: 16; size: -; J: TRBJ1-4; V: TRBV4-2
DNA: TGTGCCAGCAGGATGGCGGGGCCCCATGAGCAGTTCTTC; CDR3: CASRMAGPHEQFF; D: -; length: 13; size: many; J: TRBJ2-1; V: TRBV7-8
DNA: TGTGCCAGTACTGGACTAGCGGGCAATGAGCAGTTCTTC; CDR3: CASTGLAGNEQFF; D: TRBD2; length: 13; size: -; J: TRBJ2-1; V: TRBV19
DNA: TGTGCCTGGAGAGAAACAGGCCGTCCTGAAGCTTTCTTT; CDR3: CAWRETGRPEAFF; D: -; length: 13; size: few; J: TRBJ1-1; V: TRBV30
DNA: TGTGCCAGTAGTATGCTTGGAACGGGGAACACTGAAGCTTTCTTT; CDR3: CASSMLGTGNTEAFF; D: -; length: 15; size: -; J: TRBJ1-1; V: TRBV19
DNA: TGTGCCAGCAGCTCGGACAGGGAGTTATCCTACGAGCAGTACTTC; CDR3: CASSSDRELSYEQYF; D: TRBD1; length: 15; size: many; J: TRBJ2-7; V: TRBV5-6
DNA: TGTGCCAGCAGCTCAACCGGGACCAACTACGAGCAGTACTTC; CDR3: CASSSTGTNYEQYF; D: -; length: 14; size: few; J: TRBJ2-7; V: TRBV7-2
DNA: TGCGCCAGCAGCATAGAGGGGGATCAGCCCCAGCATTTT; CDR3: CASSIEGDQPQHF; D: -; length: 13; size: many; J: TRBJ1-5; V: TRBV5-1
DNA: TGCGCCAGCAGCCGCAGAGAGACTAGCGGTCTGCATTTT; CDR3: CASSRRETSGLHF; D: TRBD2; length: 13; size: few; J: TRBJ2-3; V: TRBV5-1
DNA: TGTGCCAGCAGCTCGACTAGCGGTAGGTCCTACGAGCAGTACTTC; CDR3: CASSSTSGRSYEQYF; D: TRBD2; length: 15; size: -; J: TRBJ2-7; V: TRBV7-9